This T cell receptor (beta chain) was observed in a study of T-cell memory formation after mild COVID-19. The J segment lost 4 bases and the V segment lost 0 bases, leaving 2 bases of the junction unmatched. The germline V gene encodes CDR1 SGHTA and CDR2 FQGTGA. This CDR3 contains 15 residues. TCRdb independently ran MiXCR on the 5' RACE reads; one entry per CDR3 protein. The top ten hold under 25% of the sample, which has approximately 290,000 distinct CDR3 sequences, approximately 19% seen once. The sequencing input was PBMCs or a T cell subset sorted from them (not recorded which). The clonotype was recovered from a man between 18 and 35 years old who had mild COVID-19 (a few samples of this study predate the infection). Cell type and time point are not known. The V call is TRBV7-3, the J call TRBJ1-5; 8 bases are shared with TRBD1. DNA for the CDR3: TGTGCCAGCAGCTTAACGGGGGACAGGAATCAGCCCCAGCATTTT. Residues: CASSLTGDRNQPQHF.